This T cell receptor (beta chain) originates from a study of blood T cell repertoires in COVID-19. Study details: The United States, Italy and Spain were the sources of the acute and convalescent COVID-19 samples. From T cells, B-cell-depleted T cells, or PBMCs came the material, which was cDNA or gDNA.

The CDR3 sequence is 17 residues long. Trimming at V came to 2 bases and at J to 4 bases, leaving 6 bases not matched to a gene. Germline CDR1 reads MRHNA; CDR2 reads SNTAGT. As handled by the study authors: Nucleated cell number was recorded as an estimate derived from reference gene primer amplification. TCRdb's copy holds only in-frame clones and misses some; the assay was immunoSEQ multiplex PCR. D and trimming were read from the DNA, whereas the V and J calls and clone size are those reported in that table. The table lists around 98,000 clones, about 90% of them singletons. The clonotype originates from a man between 65 and 85 years old with acute or convalescent COVID-19. The source material was peripheral blood. This chain uses TRBV6-4 with TRBJ2-1; 12 bases map to TRBD2. CDR3 DNA sequence: TGTGCCAGCAGTGACGCAGCTAGCGGGGGGGATTACAATGAGCAGTTCTTC. Residues: CASSDAASGGDYNEQFF.